These 25 T cell receptor beta chains were all obtained from the same sample, sequenced in a study of cytomegalovirus exposure and HLA in healthy donors. PCR primers comprised 60 Vbeta and 13 Jbeta primers. Profiling relied on immunoSEQ multiplex PCR, and the TCRdb table lists in-frame clones only, not all of them. The repertoire holds 100,000 to 120,000 clones, with approximately 78% as singletons. Sequenced: PBMCs. Source of these receptors: a woman aged 30 to 39 in good health and CMV-seronegative.

This CDR3 is CASSETWDSFYGYTF. The CDR3 nucleotides read TGTGCCAGCAGTGAAACCTGGGACAGTTTTTATGGCTACACCTTC. This chain joins TRBV6-1 and TRBJ1-2; 7 bases align to TRBD1. The CDR3 sequence is 15 residues long. The germline V gene has CDR1 MNHNS and CDR2 SASEGT. V trimming: 2 bases; J trimming: 5 bases; junction bases outside the gene matches: 8.

This clone was recorded a few times. The V and J genes are TRBV7-9 and TRBJ2-7; TRBD2 matches 7 bases. CDR1 is SEHNR, CDR2 FQNEAQ, per germline (reference sequence). V dropped 5 bases and J dropped 2; count of bases not matched to a gene: 6. CDR3 length: 14 amino acids. The CDR3 region has the DNA TGTGCCAGCAGCCCACGGGAGGCCCCCTACGAGCAGTACTTC. It yields the protein CASSPREAPYEQYF.

This clone occurred once. This chain links TRBV7-6 with TRBJ2-3, with 12 bases that match TRBD2. The CDR3 has 17 residues. Per germline, CDR1 SGHVS and CDR2 FNYEAQ. V dropped 4 bases and J dropped 2; count of bases not matched to a gene: 7. In nucleotides, the CDR3 is TGTGCCAGCAGCTCGCTAACTAGCGGGGGGCCCACAGATACGCAGTATTTT. Its protein product is CASSSLTSGGPTDTQYF.

This clone showed up just once. The chain is built from TRBV11-2 and TRBJ1-2; 10 bases match TRBD1. Germline values: CDR1 SGHAT, CDR2 FQNNGV. Trimming took 5 bases from V and 8 from J; bases not matched to a gene: 8. The CDR3 loop spans 14 amino acids. The CDR3 nucleotides read TGTGCCAGCAGCCCGACAGGGGGCGGATTAGGCTACACCTTC. This translates into CASSPTGGGLGYTF.

A few counts support this clone. The genes are TRBV9 and TRBJ2-2; 7 bases are shared with TRBD1. V lost 4 bases, J lost 6 bases, and 15 bases stayed unmatched. CDR3 length: 17 residues. CDR1 and CDR2 from the germline V gene are SGDLS and YYNGEE. The CDR3 sequence is CASSLVPGTASAGELFF. CDR3 DNA sequence: TGTGCCAGCAGCCTAGTACCCGGGACAGCCTCCGCCGGGGAGCTGTTTTTT.

V gene TRBV7-8 combines with J gene TRBJ1-2, with TRBD1 as a possible D gene (5 bases). The CDR3 has 17 amino acids. Germline CDR1 is SGHVS and CDR2 is FQNEAQ. V lost 1 base, J lost 0 bases, and 15 bases lay in between. The CDR3 DNA sequence: TGTGCCAGCAGCTTAGATCTTCGCGGGGGTTCTAACTATGGCTACACCTTC. It translates to CASSLDLRGGSNYGYTF.

This clone turned up a few times. Here the CDR3 reads CASSSGLGIYEQYF. CDR3 nucleotides: TGTGCCAGCAGCTCGGGACTAGGGATCTACGAGCAGTACTTC. The genes are TRBV5-4 and TRBJ2-7, with 8 bases identical to TRBD2. Germline V gene lookup returns CDR1 SGHNT and CDR2 YYREEE (reference sequence). The CDR3 contains 14 residues. The junction had 5 bases not matched to a gene; V was cut back by 3 bases and J by 3 bases.

The chain recombines TRBV2 with TRBJ1-1; D unresolved. This CDR3 region has 13 residues. Trimming cost V 8 bases and J 0 bases, with 10 bases left between them. The germline CDR1 and CDR2 sequences are SNHLY and FYNNEI. The CDR3: CASLIGVNTEAFF. CDR3 nucleotide sequence: TGTGCCAGCCTCATCGGGGTGAACACTGAAGCTTTCTTT. The variable domain in full, completed from reference TRBV2 and TRBJ1-1, reads EPEVTQTPSHQVTQMGQEVILRCVPISNHLYFYWYRQILGQKVEFLVSFYNNEISEKSEIFDDQFSVERPDGSNFTLKIRSTKLEDSAMYFCASLIGVNTEAFFGQGTRLTVV.

The chain is built from TRBV19 and TRBJ1-1; 7 positions agree with TRBD1. The CDR3 is made up of 13 amino acids. V lost 4 bases, J lost 3 bases, and 2 bases stayed unmatched. The germline CDR1 and CDR2 sequences are LNHDA and SQIVND (reference sequence). The CDR3 protein is CASSRGQDTEAFF. The CDR3 DNA is TGTGCCAGTAGTAGAGGACAGGACACTGAAGCTTTCTTT.

This chain links TRBV7-2 with TRBJ2-5; 11 positions match TRBD2. The J segment lost 0 bases and the V segment lost 3 bases, leaving 0 bases of the junction unmatched. The germline gives CDR1 SGHTA, CDR2 FQGNSA. The CDR3 loop spans 15 amino acids. The CDR3 DNA reads TGTGCCAGCAGCTTGACTAGCGGGAACCAAGAGACCCAGTACTTC. Amino acids: CASSLTSGNQETQYF. Full variable domain (outside the CDR3, taken from reference TRBV7-2 and TRBJ2-5): GAGVSQSPSNKVTEKGKDVELRCDPISGHTALYWYRQSLGQGLEFLIYFQGNSAPDKSGLPSDRFSAERTGGSVSTLTIQRTQQEDSAVYLCASSLTSGNQETQYFGPGTRLLVL.

This clone appeared a single time. The rearrangement joins TRBV28 to TRBJ2-7; 12 bases agree with TRBD2. The V gene's germline CDR1 is MDHEN and CDR2 SYDVKM. The CDR3 is 14 amino acids. The junction had 6 bases not matched to a gene; V was cut back by 6 bases and J by 6 bases. The CDR3 loop is CASRGTSGLGEQYF. CDR3 sequence (DNA): TGTGCCAGCAGGGGGACTAGCGGGCTAGGCGAGCAGTACTTC.

Only one count was recorded for this clone. The rearrangement links TRBV4-3 to TRBJ2-1, with 7 positions matching TRBD2. Germline V gene lookup returns CDR1 LGHNA and CDR2 YSLEER. CDR3 size: 15 residues. V dropped 0 bases and J dropped 8; count of bases not matched to a gene: 7. The chain's CDR3 is CASSQEGREHDEQFF. The CDR3 nucleotides read TGCGCCAGCAGCCAAGAGGGGCGGGAGCACGATGAGCAGTTCTTC.

The rearrangement uses TRBV7-8 and TRBJ1-1, with 10 bases matching TRBD1. Germline-derived CDR1 and CDR2 are SGHVS and FQNEAQ. CDR3 length equals 15 residues. With 6 bases clipped from V and 4 bases from J, the junction kept 8 bases outside the gene matches. The CDR3 region is CASRRQGASGTEAFF. CDR3 sequence (DNA): TGTGCCAGCAGGAGACAGGGGGCGTCAGGCACTGAAGCTTTCTTT.

The chain combines TRBV19 with TRBJ1-1; no definite D call. The CDR3 runs 15 residues. V lost 2 bases, J lost 0 bases, and 10 bases lay in between. In germline, CDR1 is LNHDA, CDR2 SQIVND (reference sequence). In DNA, the CDR3 is TGTGCCAGTAGTATATCAGGCACCATGAACACTGAAGCTTTCTTT. Amino acids: CASSISGTMNTEAFF.

This chain joins TRBV7-9 and TRBJ1-1; D might be TRBD1 (6 bases). The CDR3 spans 12 residues. Germline assignment: CDR1 SEHNR and CDR2 FQNEAQ (reference sequence). Trimming took 5 bases from V and 5 from J, leaving 9 bases between them. The chain's CDR3 is CASSLGTTEAFF. The CDR3 nucleotides are TGTGCCAGCAGCCTCGGGACAACTGAAGCTTTCTTT.

This clone was picked up one time. V and J are TRBV4-1 and TRBJ2-3; the D gene is possibly TRBD2 (6 bases). Germline assignment: CDR1 MGHRA and CDR2 YSYEKL. The CDR3 consists of 15 residues. V lost 0 bases, J lost 2 bases, and 9 bases lay in between. In DNA, the CDR3 is TGCGCCAGCAGCCAAGACCCGGGAGACACAGATACGCAGTATTTT. It yields the protein CASSQDPGDTDTQYF.

The chain uses TRBV19 and TRBJ2-5, with a possible D match to TRBD2 (6 bases). Looked up from germline, CDR1 is LNHDA and CDR2 is SQIVND (reference sequence). The CDR3 runs to 14 residues. The ends were cut back, 5 bases at V and 1 base at J, with 11 bases in the middle. In DNA, the CDR3 is TGTGCCAGTAGTTTGACTAGTCCCCAAGAGACCCAGTACTTC. This codes for CASSLTSPQETQYF.

This clone was recorded a few times. The gene calls are TRBV11-2 and TRBJ1-4; D is perhaps TRBD1 (5 bases). Germline CDR1 reads SGHAT; CDR2 reads FQNNGV. The CDR3 is 16 residues long. Trimming cost V 5 bases and J 10 bases, with 23 bases left between them. The CDR3 nucleotides are TGTGCCAGCAGCCCGATTGGTGGGCAGACGGGGGGAAAACTGTTTTTT. Translation: CASSPIGGQTGGKLFF.

This clone has just one count. This chain links TRBV9 with TRBJ2-5; TRBD2 aligns across 8 bases. Germline CDR1 is SGDLS and CDR2 is YYNGEE. The CDR3 runs 15 residues. Trimming took 1 base from V and 3 from J; bases not matched to a gene: 5. CDR3 coding DNA: TGTGCCAGCAGCGTAAGCGGGAGCCCCAAAGAGACCCAGTACTTC. Its protein product is CASSVSGSPKETQYF.

The sample holds a few counts of this clone. This chain connects TRBV28 to TRBJ2-5, with no clear D. CDR3 length: 14 amino acids. Trimming removed 6 bases at V and 1 base at J, with 12 bases between. Germline V gives CDR1 MDHEN, CDR2 SYDVKM. CDR3 protein: CASSPAESQETQYF. The CDR3 bases are TGTGCCAGCAGCCCGGCGGAGTCCCAAGAGACCCAGTACTTC.

J is TRBJ1-2 and V is TRBV9, with D possibly matching TRBD1 (5 bases). Germline CDR1 reads SGDLS; CDR2 reads YYNGEE. The CDR3 extends over 16 amino acids. The V end lost 4 bases, the J end lost 0 bases, and 16 bases lay between the germline ends. The DNA of the CDR3 is TGTGCCAGCAGCCTACGGGGGTTTGCATCTAACTATGGCTACACCTTC. Translating gives CASSLRGFASNYGYTF.

Turning to this clone: Relative to the germline gene, one junction end is altered; a read error may explain this. V usage is TRBV7-7 and J usage is TRBJ2-5; maybe TRBD1 (6 bases). This CDR3 has 12 amino acids. CDR1 SSHAT and CDR2 FNYEAQ come from the germline V gene (reference sequence). The chain's CDR3 is CASSRQGQTQYF. The CDR3 region has the DNA TGTGCTAGCAGCCGGCAGGGGCAGACCCAGTACTTC.

This chain's CDR3 is CASSFTGGENTIYF. In DNA form, the CDR3 reads TGTGCCAGCAGCTTCACAGGGGGCGAGAACACCATATATTTT. This chain links TRBV5-6 with TRBJ1-3; TRBD1 aligns across 9 bases. Germline CDR1 SGHDT, CDR2 YYEEEE. Unmatched junction bases numbered 4, after V lost 2 bases and J lost 7 bases. The CDR3 is made up of 14 amino acids.

The chain has TRBV4-1 and TRBJ2-5; D is perhaps TRBD1 (7 bases). With 0 bases removed from V and 1 base from J, the gap between germline ends came to 12 bases. Per the germline V gene, CDR1 is MGHRA and CDR2 is YSYEKL. The CDR3 runs 16 residues. The CDR3 protein is CASSQEPGGTQETQYF. The DNA of the CDR3 is TGCGCCAGCAGCCAAGAACCAGGGGGGACCCAAGAGACCCAGTACTTC.

V and J are TRBV27 and TRBJ2-7; 9 bases line up with TRBD2. The CDR3 contains 14 residues. V lost 5 bases and J lost 3; bases outside the gene matches: 5. The V gene's germline CDR1 is MNHEY and CDR2 SMNVEV (reference sequence). In DNA, the CDR3 is TGTGCCAGCAGTGACATAGCGGGAGTCTACGAGCAGTACTTC. It translates to CASSDIAGVYEQYF.